The next 9 T cell receptor beta chains were all read from a single sample in a study of shared clonotypes between healthy human individuals. The assay was immunoSEQ multiplex PCR, and TCRdb's table has in-frame clones only and misses some. The table shows hundreds of thousands of clones, with about three quarters occurring only once. The sequenced sample was memory CD4+ T cells sorted from blood. The subset here: CD45RA-negative fraction. These receptor sequences come from a woman aged 30 to 39 in good health.

V gene TRBV19 combines with J gene TRBJ2-1; TRBD2 matches at 11 bases. Germline CDR1 LNHDA, CDR2 SQIVND (reference sequence). V gave up 4 bases and J gave up 6 bases; unmatched junction bases: 5. The CDR3 length is 15 residues. The CDR3 region has the DNA TGTGCCAGTAGTAGCTCTGGGACTAGCGGCAATGAGCAGTTCTTC. Its protein is CASSSSGTSGNEQFF.

This clone was observed a handful of times. V gene TRBV6-6 combines with J gene TRBJ2-3; no firm D call. The CDR3 has 16 residues. Per germline, CDR1 MNHNY and CDR2 SVGAGI (reference sequence). V was trimmed by 2 bases and J by 0 bases, leaving 12 bases between them. CDR3 bases: TGTGCCAGCAGTTACGGGTACGGTTCTAGCACAGATACGCAGTATTTT. Protein: CASSYGYGSSTDTQYF.

This clone was found a few times. This chain connects TRBV6-6 to TRBJ2-7; D is perhaps TRBD1 or TRBD2 (5 bases each). V lost 4 bases, J lost 0 bases, and 10 bases lay in between. The CDR3 contains 14 residues. The germline V gene encodes CDR1 MNHNY and CDR2 SVGAGI (reference sequence). The CDR3 DNA sequence: TGTGCCAGCAGTTCCGGGGCCCCCTCCTACGAGCAGTACTTC. It codes for CASSSGAPSYEQYF.

This clone was seen more than once but under ten times. The V and J genes are TRBV6-1 and TRBJ2-3; D unresolved. Germline V gene lookup returns CDR1 MNHNS and CDR2 SASEGT. Trimming took 0 bases from V and 0 from J, leaving 13 bases between them. The CDR3 has 17 residues. The CDR3 nucleotides are TGTGCCAGCAGTGAAGCGCTTCGGCCAGCTAGCACAGATACGCAGTATTTT. It codes for CASSEALRPASTDTQYF.

The genes are TRBV28 and TRBJ1-2; possible D gene TRBD1, 6 bases. V was trimmed by 8 bases and J by 5 bases, leaving 21 bases between them. CDR1 and CDR2 (germline): MDHEN, SYDVKM. This CDR3 comprises 15 residues. CDR3 amino acids: CASVTSGRGIYGYTF. CDR3 DNA: TGTGCCAGCGTTACTTCGGGCAGGGGCATTTATGGCTACACCTTC.

This chain uses TRBV11-2 with TRBJ1-4; D unclear. The CDR3 is 13 residues long. V shed 5 bases and J shed 5 bases, with 9 bases lying between them. Germline CDR1 reads SGHAT; CDR2 reads FQNNGV. CDR3 region: CASSQTENEKLFF. The CDR3 DNA follows: TGTGCCAGCAGCCAAACAGAGAATGAAAAACTGTTTTTT.

This clone appeared a few times. The CDR3 is CASSFSGEGTGELFF. The CDR3 region has the DNA TGTGCCAGCAGTTTTAGCGGAGAGGGGACCGGGGAGCTGTTTTTT. The V and J genes are TRBV27 and TRBJ2-2; a possible D gene is TRBD2 (6 bases). Germline assignment: CDR1 MNHEY and CDR2 SMNVEV (reference sequence). Trimming shortened V by 3 bases and J by 5 bases, and 13 bases separated the two germline ends. The CDR3 spans 15 residues.

The CDR3 bases are TGTGCCGGGCGGACGAGGGGCTATGGCTACACCTTC. It specifies CAGRTRGYGYTF. The V and J genes are TRBV6-1 and TRBJ1-2; perhaps TRBD1 as D (5 bases). Germline values: CDR1 MNHNS, CDR2 SASEGT. With 11 bases removed from V and 4 bases from J, the gap between germline ends came to 14 bases. This CDR3 contains 12 residues.

This clone was counted a single time. The same CDR3 is also encoded by other DNA sequences in this sample. The rearrangement uses TRBV25-1 and TRBJ2-7, with D hard to call. The ends were cut back, 3 bases at V and 2 bases at J, with 5 bases in the middle. The CDR3 runs to 12 residues. Per the germline V gene, CDR1 is MGHDK and CDR2 is SYGVNS. The CDR3 here is CASSDRTYEQYF. The DNA for the CDR3 is TGTGCCAGCAGTGACAGGACCTACGAGCAGTACTTC.